The 21 T cell receptor beta chains reported below all come from one sample, sequenced in a study of blood T cell repertoires in COVID-19. Assay: immunoSEQ multiplex PCR; the TCRdb copy retains only in-frame clones and omits some. In the table there are fewer than 250,000 clones, 84% of which are singletons. Material: PBMCs or T cells enriched from blood (not recorded which). Receptor source: a woman in her thirties who had been exposed to COVID-19.

The chain joins TRBV5-1 to TRBJ2-1; D uncertain. The ends were cut back, 4 bases at V and 10 bases at J, with 9 bases in the middle. The CDR3 length is 11 residues. Germline values: CDR1 SGHRS, CDR2 YFSETQ. The chain's CDR3 is CASSQTREQFF. Here the CDR3 DNA reads TGCGCCAGCAGCCAGACAAGGGAGCAGTTCTTC. The variable domain in full, with the rest retrieved from reference TRBV5-1 and TRBJ2-1, is KAGVTQTPRYLIKTRGQQVTLSCSPISGHRSVSWYQQTPGQGLQFLFEYFSETQRNKGNFPGRFSGRQFSNSRSEMNVSTLELGDSALYLCASSQTREQFFGPGTRLTVL.

V gene TRBV29-1 combines with J gene TRBJ1-3, with D hard to call. The CDR3 totals 13 residues. V lost 1 base and J lost 0, with 4 bases in between. Germline V lookup: CDR1 SQVTM, CDR2 ANQGSEA. The CDR3 here is CSVEGLSGNTIYF. As DNA, the CDR3 is TGCAGCGTTGAAGGGCTCTCTGGAAACACCATATATTTT.

The chain uses TRBV30 and TRBJ1-1, with TRBD1 matching 7 bases. CDR1 GTSNPN and CDR2 SVGIG come from the germline V gene (reference sequence). This CDR3 comprises 13 residues. The ends lost 4 bases at V and 7 bases at J; junction bases unmatched: 9. CDR3 region: CAWTTGTLLEAFF. The CDR3 coding sequence is TGTGCCTGGACGACAGGGACACTACTTGAAGCTTTCTTT.

This clone showed up just once. The V call is TRBV4-1, the J call TRBJ1-5; D unclear. This CDR3 has 16 residues. V was shortened by 0 bases and J by 5 bases, with 14 bases between the two germline ends. The germline CDR1 and CDR2 sequences are MGHRA and YSYEKL. The CDR3 DNA is TGCGCCAGCAGCCAAGATAGCGGCAGTTACCATCAGCCCCAGCATTTT. Translated, it gives CASSQDSGSYHQPQHF.

Turning to this clone: An end of the junction differs from the germline gene, which may be a read error. The genes are TRBV7-7 and TRBJ2-2; 9 bases line up with TRBD2. Germline values: CDR1 SSHAT, CDR2 FNYEAQ (reference sequence). CDR3 length: 17 residues. The CDR3 DNA follows: TGTGCTAGCAGCCACACGGGAGCGGGGGGACACCCCGGGGAGCTGTTTTTT. Amino acids: CASSHTGAGGHPGELFF.

This chain links TRBV21-1 with TRBJ2-5; the DNA was not used to check the table's D call, TRBD1. TRBV21-1 is classified as a pseudogene. CDR3 size: 15 residues. CDR3 sequence: CASSKGSGNQETQYF. For the CDR3, the DNA is TGTGCCAGCAGCAAAGGCTCAGGGAACCAAGAGACCCAGTACTTC.

V is TRBV20-1 and J is TRBJ2-5; 7 nucleotides align to TRBD1. V dropped 5 bases and J dropped 4; count of bases not matched to a gene: 7. Looked up from germline, CDR1 is DFQATT and CDR2 is SNEGSKA (reference sequence). This CDR3 has 13 residues. The CDR3 region is CSARGTAGETQYF. CDR3 coding DNA: TGCAGTGCTCGTGGGACAGCCGGAGAGACCCAGTACTTC.

The chain couples TRBV13 to TRBJ1-3, with no clear D. Trimming left V 4 bases short and J 1 base short, with 23 bases between. This CDR3 has 19 amino acids. The germline CDR1 and CDR2 sequences are PRHDT and FYEKMQ (reference sequence). The CDR3 protein is CASSSVPPQIRGSGNTIYF. The DNA for the CDR3 is TGTGCCAGCAGCTCCGTTCCCCCGCAGATTCGGGGTTCTGGAAACACCATATATTTT.

CDR3 coding DNA: TGTGCCAGCAGCCAGGCGGGGACGTATACCTACAATGAGCAGTTCTTC. Translation: CASSQAGTYTYNEQFF. The V gene is TRBV3-1 (or the pseudogene TRBV3-2), the J gene TRBJ2-1, with a possible D match to TRBD2 (6 bases). In germline, CDR1 is LGHDT, CDR2 YNNKEL (reference sequence). The CDR3 consists of 16 residues. V lost 3 bases and J lost 2, with 14 bases in between.

CDR3 protein: CSASLLGQGQGYTF. CDR3 in DNA: TGCAGTGCTAGTTTGCTAGGACAGGGGCAAGGCTACACCTTC. This rearrangement joins TRBV20-1 to TRBJ1-2; 9 nucleotides line up with TRBD1. The CDR3 is 14 amino acids. Germline V gene sequence: CDR1 DFQATT, CDR2 SNEGSKA (reference sequence). The ends lost 3 bases at V and 8 bases at J; junction bases unmatched: 10.

On this clone itself: The germline gene is not matched at one end of the junction; a read error may be the cause. This chain links TRBV3-1 (or the pseudogene TRBV3-2) with TRBJ1-4, with D possibly matching TRBD1 (6 bases). From germline, CDR1 is LGHDT and CDR2 YNNKEL (reference sequence). This CDR3 contains 15 residues. The CDR3 DNA is TGTGCCAGCAGCCCCCCCGGGACAACAAATGAAAAACTGTTTTTT. As protein: CASSPPGTTNEKLFF.

The V call is TRBV4-1, the J call TRBJ1-2; maybe TRBD1 (5 bases). The V gene lost 6 bases and the J gene lost 4 bases, with 21 bases spanning the gap. CDR1 is MGHRA and CDR2 is YSYEKL in the germline V gene. The length of the CDR3 is 16 residues. CDR3 DNA: TGCGCCAGCAGTTTTCCCGGGGGTGAAAACCCCTATGGCTACACCTTC. This encodes CASSFPGGENPYGYTF.

The V call is TRBV6-2 or TRBV6-3, the J call TRBJ1-2; 7 positions agree with TRBD1. This CDR3 is built from 13 residues. V trimming: 7 bases; J trimming: 2 bases; junction bases outside the gene matches: 4. Germline-derived CDR1 and CDR2 are MNHEY and SVGEGT. DNA of the CDR3: TGTGCCAGCAACCCGACAGGGAACTATGGCTACACCTTC. Residues: CASNPTGNYGYTF.

This chain uses TRBV18 with TRBJ2-7; D unclear. The germline V and J ends were trimmed by 5 bases and 0 bases, with 8 bases remaining between them. CDR1 and CDR2 from the germline V gene are KGHSH and LQKENI. The CDR3 totals 13 residues. CDR3 residues: CASSAVSSYEQYF. The DNA of the CDR3 is TGTGCCAGCTCAGCGGTGAGCTCCTACGAGCAGTACTTC.

This chain connects TRBV18 to TRBJ1-2; D remains unclear. Trimming removed 3 bases at V and 3 bases at J, with 11 bases between. The CDR3 spans 14 residues. CDR1 is KGHSH, CDR2 LQKENI, per germline. The chain's CDR3 is CASSPTQTYYGYTF. The CDR3 coding sequence is TGTGCCAGCTCACCGACACAAACATACTATGGCTACACCTTC.

This clone was observed a few times. The chain combines TRBV24-1 with TRBJ1-2; TRBD1 aligns across 7 bases. The CDR3 runs 14 residues. The V segment lost 4 bases and the J segment 8 bases; nucleotides outside the gene matches: 9. Germline V gene lookup returns CDR1 KGHDR and CDR2 SFDVKD. CDR3 region: CATSDRGQARGYTF. The CDR3 DNA is TGTGCCACCAGTGACCGTGGACAGGCTCGCGGCTACACCTTC.

The chain has TRBV3-1 (or the pseudogene TRBV3-2) and TRBJ1-2; D is ambiguous. The CDR3 is 15 amino acids. V shed 1 base and J shed 4 bases, with 13 bases lying between them. Germline CDR1 and CDR2: LGHDT and YNNKEL (reference sequence). CDR3 sequence (DNA): TGTGCCAGCAGCCAAGGAAATATCCAGGCCTATGGCTACACCTTC. This sequence encodes CASSQGNIQAYGYTF.

The chain is built from TRBV29-1 and TRBJ1-2, with D perhaps TRBD1 (5 bases). Germline CDR1 reads SQVTM; CDR2 reads ANQGSEA. The CDR3 is 12 amino acids. Between the trimmed V and J ends, which lost 4 bases and 3 bases, there was a span of 9 bases. The CDR3, as DNA: TGCAGCGTTGCAGGGTCGGACTATGGCTACACCTTC. Translated: CSVAGSDYGYTF.

The chain combines TRBV12-3 or TRBV12-4 with TRBJ2-7; no firm D call. This CDR3 has 11 amino acids. Between the trimmed V and J ends, which lost 10 bases and 3 bases, there was a span of 10 bases. CDR3 residues: CATGPYYEQYF. The DNA for the CDR3 is TGTGCCACGGGTCCGTACTACGAGCAGTACTTC.

The rearrangement uses TRBV20-1 and TRBJ1-4; D call uncertain. V dropped 3 bases and J dropped 0 bases, with 8 bases sitting between them. The length of the CDR3 is 14 residues. The germline V gene encodes CDR1 DFQATT and CDR2 SNEGSKA (reference sequence). The CDR3, as DNA: TGCAGTGCTAGTTCCTGGCCAACTAATGAAAAACTGTTTTTT. As protein: CSASSWPTNEKLFF.

This clone showed up just a few times. The genes are TRBV7-9 and TRBJ1-2; D may be TRBD1 (6 bases). Trimming removed 4 bases from V and 2 bases from J, with 17 bases in between. Germline assignment: CDR1 SEHNR and CDR2 FQNEAQ (reference sequence). The CDR3 length is 16 residues. In nucleotides, the CDR3 is TGTGCCAGCAGCTCCCATTCGACAGGTGACAACTATGGCTACACCTTC. Translation: CASSSHSTGDNYGYTF.